The 14 T cell receptor beta chains below were found in one sample sequenced in a study of human T cells and chemical hapten exposure. TCRdb processed the RACE reads anew with MiXCR; each CDR3 protein has one entry. The data show 340,000 or so distinct CDR3 sequences, with about 7% seen just once and about 8% held by the top ten. As to time point: patch test 1, 2 weeks after DPC sensitization. Treatment noted: therapeutic diphenylcyclopropenone sensitization with weekly scalp DPC. The starting material was whole blood, obtained in connection with sensitization to the hapten diphenylcyclopropenone (DPC). The receptors originated from a woman in her late teens or twenties with alopecia areata. Some clones in this sample may be carry-over from other donors' samples.

There are many counts of this clonotype. The V gene is TRBV28, the J gene TRBJ2-1, with D maybe TRBD2 (6 bases). Trimming stripped 2 bases from V and 7 bases from J, with 9 bases between. The CDR3 contains 13 residues. CDR1 MDHEN and CDR2 SYDVKM come from the germline V gene. This chain's CDR3 is CASSLAGRNEQFF. The CDR3 DNA reads as TGTGCCAGCAGTTTAGCGGGGCGGAATGAGCAGTTCTTC.

This clonotype has more than one count but fewer than ten. At one end the junction does not follow the germline gene, possibly because of a read error. This chain joins TRBV6-1 and TRBJ2-6; perhaps TRBD1 as D (5 bases). This CDR3 is built from 18 residues. Germline V CDR1 and CDR2: MNHNS, SASEGT. The CDR3 is CASSGVETLGSGANGLTF. CDR3 bases: TGTGCCAGCAGTGGGGTCGAGACGCTCGGCTCTGGGGCCAACGGCCTGACTTTC.

The CDR3 DNA is TGTGCCAGCAGTTACTCCCGGCAGGGGGTGGGAGAGCAGTACTTC. It encodes CASSYSRQGVGEQYF. The V and J genes are TRBV6-5 and TRBJ2-7; 7 bases are shared with TRBD1. Germline V gives CDR1 MNHEY, CDR2 SVGAGI. The CDR3 is 15 amino acids. Trimming at V came to 0 bases and at J to 7 bases, leaving 9 bases not matched to a gene.

The V call is TRBV6-2 or TRBV6-3, the J call TRBJ1-1, with no clear D. Trimming left V 8 bases short and J 8 bases short, with 12 bases between. This CDR3 is 11 amino acids long. Germline lookup yields CDR1 MNHEY and CDR2 SVGEGT. CDR3 nucleotides: TGTGCCAGCTCAGTCAGGAGCGAAGCTTTCTTT. This sequence encodes CASSVRSEAFF.

This sequence joins TRBV7-8 and TRBJ1-5; maybe TRBD1 (6 bases). V was cut by 4 bases and J by 5 bases, with 15 bases left in between. The CDR3 has 15 amino acids. CDR1 is SGHVS, CDR2 FQNEAQ, per germline. Here the CDR3 DNA reads TGTGCCAGCAGCTCTCCCTTGGGGGCGGATCAGCCCCAGCATTTT. Translation gives CASSSPLGADQPQHF. The whole variable domain, remainder taken from reference TRBV7-8 and TRBJ1-5, is GAGVSQSPRYKVAKRGQDVALRCDPISGHVSLFWYQQALGQGPEFLTYFQNEAQLDKSGLPSDRFFAERPEGSVSTLKIQRTQQEDSAVYLCASSSPLGADQPQHFGDGTRLSIL.

This clonotype was recorded at least ten times. The chain combines TRBV6-2 or TRBV6-3 with TRBJ2-3; no reliable D call. V lost 6 bases and J lost 4, with 14 bases in between. Germline loops: CDR1 MNHEY, CDR2 SVGEGT. The CDR3 contains 14 residues. The CDR3 loop reads CASSPPNPPDTQYF. The CDR3 coding sequence is TGTGCCAGCAGCCCCCCGAACCCCCCAGATACGCAGTATTTT.

This clonotype was observed a handful of times. J is TRBJ1-5 and V is TRBV6-6, with D possibly being TRBD1 (5 bases). CDR1 is MNHNY, CDR2 SVGAGI, per germline (reference sequence). This CDR3 is 16 amino acids long. V gave up 2 bases and J gave up 7 bases, with 18 bases separating them. Here the CDR3 reads CASSYLTGRKGQPQHF. The CDR3 DNA reads as TGTGCCAGCAGTTACCTGACGGGACGGAAGGGCCAGCCCCAGCATTTT.

This clonotype has only a few counts. This chain connects TRBV6-2 or TRBV6-3 to TRBJ2-3, with no clear D. Germline values: CDR1 MNHEY, CDR2 SVGEGT. Trimming stripped 6 bases from V and 9 bases from J, with 13 bases between. CDR3 size: 12 residues. Written as DNA, the CDR3 is TGTGCCAGCAGGAAGTCGGTGTCAACGCAGTATTTT. It is translated as CASRKSVSTQYF.

This clonotype has a count of ten or more. This chain uses TRBV7-2 with TRBJ2-7; D is unclear. Germline V lookup: CDR1 SGHTA, CDR2 FQGNSA. V was clipped by 5 bases and J by 3 bases, with 14 bases between them. The CDR3 covers 14 residues. In nucleotides, the CDR3 is TGTGCCAGCAGCGAGGCAACACCGATCTACGAGCAGTACTTC. This translates into CASSEATPIYEQYF.

This clonotype was seen at least ten times. CDR3 sequence reads: CASSLHREAFF. CDR3 in DNA: TGTGCCAGCAGCTTGCACAGGGAAGCTTTCTTT. J is TRBJ1-1 and V is TRBV7-2; perhaps TRBD1 as D (5 bases). The CDR3 covers 11 residues. V lost 3 bases and J 8 bases, leaving 7 bases between the germline ends. The V gene's germline CDR1 is SGHTA and CDR2 FQGNSA.

This clonotype was recorded a few times. This CDR3 is CASSSDYGQGPFGSGNTIYF. CDR3 DNA sequence: TGTGCCAGCAGTTCAGATTACGGACAGGGTCCCTTCGGTAGTGGAAACACCATATATTTT. The V and J genes are TRBV12-3 or TRBV12-4 and TRBJ1-3, with 8 bases lining up with TRBD1. This CDR3 region has 20 residues. V shed 4 bases and J 3 bases; nucleotides not matched to a gene: 20.

This clonotype was found a few times. The chain combines TRBV5-5 with TRBJ2-1, with 7 bases matching TRBD1. Germline loops: CDR1 SGHKS, CDR2 YYEKEE (reference sequence). V gave up 4 bases and J gave up 8 bases; unmatched junction bases: 9. The CDR3 spans 14 residues. The CDR3 nucleotides read TGTGCCAGCAGCGGGACAGTTACAAAAGATGAGCAGTTCTTC. Its translation: CASSGTVTKDEQFF.

This clonotype was counted only a few times. V gene TRBV12-3 or TRBV12-4 combines with J gene TRBJ1-2; TRBD1 might be the D (5 bases). With 7 bases removed from V and 8 bases from J, the gap between germline ends came to 17 bases. CDR3 length equals 13 residues. The CDR3 loop is CASTPFGGGGYTF. CDR3 bases: TGTGCCAGCACCCCTTTCGGGGGAGGAGGCTACACCTTC.

The sample holds a few counts of this clonotype. This chain connects TRBV6-2 or TRBV6-3 to TRBJ2-7, with D hard to call. Trimming shortened V by 2 bases and J by 5 bases, and 13 bases separated the two germline ends. CDR3 length: 14 amino acids. The germline CDR1 and CDR2 sequences are MNHEY and SVGEGT. CDR3 bases: TGTGCCAGCAGTTACCCGACCGGCTTGGACGAGCAGTACTTC. Amino acid sequence: CASSYPTGLDEQYF.